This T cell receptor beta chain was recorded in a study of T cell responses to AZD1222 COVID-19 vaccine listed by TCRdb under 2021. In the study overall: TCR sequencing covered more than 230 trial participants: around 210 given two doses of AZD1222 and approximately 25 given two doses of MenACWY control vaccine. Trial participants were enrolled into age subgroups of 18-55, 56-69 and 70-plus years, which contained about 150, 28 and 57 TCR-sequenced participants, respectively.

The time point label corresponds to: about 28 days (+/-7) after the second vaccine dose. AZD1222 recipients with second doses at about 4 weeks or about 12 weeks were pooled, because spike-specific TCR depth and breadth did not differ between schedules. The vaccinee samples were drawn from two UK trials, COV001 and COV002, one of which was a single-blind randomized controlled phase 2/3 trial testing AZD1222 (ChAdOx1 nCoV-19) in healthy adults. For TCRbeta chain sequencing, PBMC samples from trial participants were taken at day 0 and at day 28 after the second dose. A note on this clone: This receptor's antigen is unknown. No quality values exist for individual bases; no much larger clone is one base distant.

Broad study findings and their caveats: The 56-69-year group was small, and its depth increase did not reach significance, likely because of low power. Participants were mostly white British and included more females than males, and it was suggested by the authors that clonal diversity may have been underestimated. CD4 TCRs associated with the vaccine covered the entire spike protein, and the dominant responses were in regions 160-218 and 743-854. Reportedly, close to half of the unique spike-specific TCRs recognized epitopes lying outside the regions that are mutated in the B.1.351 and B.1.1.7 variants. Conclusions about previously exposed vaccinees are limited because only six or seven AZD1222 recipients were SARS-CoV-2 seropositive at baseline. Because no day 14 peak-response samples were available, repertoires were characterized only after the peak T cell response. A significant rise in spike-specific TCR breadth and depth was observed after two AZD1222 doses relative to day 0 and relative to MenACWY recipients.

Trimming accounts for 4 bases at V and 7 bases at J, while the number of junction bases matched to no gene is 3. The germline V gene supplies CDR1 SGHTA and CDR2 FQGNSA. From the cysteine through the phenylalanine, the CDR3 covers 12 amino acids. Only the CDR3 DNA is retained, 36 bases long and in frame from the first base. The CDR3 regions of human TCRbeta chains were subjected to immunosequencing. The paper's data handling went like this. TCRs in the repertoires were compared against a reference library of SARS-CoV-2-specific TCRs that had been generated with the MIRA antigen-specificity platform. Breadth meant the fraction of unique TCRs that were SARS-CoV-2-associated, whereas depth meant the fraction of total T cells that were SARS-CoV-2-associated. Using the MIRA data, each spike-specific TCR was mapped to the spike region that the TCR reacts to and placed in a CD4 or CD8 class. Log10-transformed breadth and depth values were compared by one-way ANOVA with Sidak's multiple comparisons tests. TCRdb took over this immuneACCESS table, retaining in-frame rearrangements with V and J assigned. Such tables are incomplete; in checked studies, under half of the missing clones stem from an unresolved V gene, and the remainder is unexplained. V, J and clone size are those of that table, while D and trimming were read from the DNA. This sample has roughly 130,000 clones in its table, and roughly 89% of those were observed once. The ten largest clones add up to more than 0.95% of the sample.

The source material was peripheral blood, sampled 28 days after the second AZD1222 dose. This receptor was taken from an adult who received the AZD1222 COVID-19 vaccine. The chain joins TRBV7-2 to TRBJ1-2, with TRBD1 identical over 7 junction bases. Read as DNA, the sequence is TGTGCCAGCAGCTACGACAGGGCTGGCTACACCTTC. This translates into CASSYDRAGYTF.